This T cell receptor beta chain originates from a study of blood T cell repertoires in COVID-19. Using immunoSEQ multiplex PCR, the repertoire was profiled, and TCRdb retains in-frame clones only, with some absent. The table has under 450,000 clones, around 83% seen once. Germline V CDR1 and CDR2: MNHNS, SASEGT. J lost 5 bases, V lost 2 bases, and 6 bases had no gene match. CDR3 size: 15 residues. Each participant's cohort was designated according to participant-reported clinical history. The recovered donors of Cohort 3 showed two negative PCRs, clearance, or symptom resolution. The chain employs TRBV6-1 and TRBJ1-2, with TRBD1 matching 9 bases. Sequences were obtained from PBMCs or T cells enriched from blood (not recorded which). This TCR was recovered from a woman in her forties or fifties who had recovered from COVID-19. CDR3 loop: CASSEYRTGEYGYTF. CDR3 sequence (DNA): TGTGCCAGCAGTGAATACAGGACAGGGGAGTATGGCTACACCTTC.